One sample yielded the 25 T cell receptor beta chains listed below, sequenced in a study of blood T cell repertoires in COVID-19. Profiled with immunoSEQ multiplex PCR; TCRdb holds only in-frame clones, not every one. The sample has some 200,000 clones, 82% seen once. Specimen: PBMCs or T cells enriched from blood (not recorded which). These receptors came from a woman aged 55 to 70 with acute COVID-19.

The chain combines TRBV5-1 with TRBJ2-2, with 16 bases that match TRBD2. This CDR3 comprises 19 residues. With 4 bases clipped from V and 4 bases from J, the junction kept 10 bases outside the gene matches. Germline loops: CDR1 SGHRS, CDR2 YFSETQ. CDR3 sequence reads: CASSKAGLAGGIGTGELFF. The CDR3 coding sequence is TGCGCCAGCAGCAAAGCGGGACTAGCGGGAGGGATCGGCACCGGGGAGCTGTTTTTT.

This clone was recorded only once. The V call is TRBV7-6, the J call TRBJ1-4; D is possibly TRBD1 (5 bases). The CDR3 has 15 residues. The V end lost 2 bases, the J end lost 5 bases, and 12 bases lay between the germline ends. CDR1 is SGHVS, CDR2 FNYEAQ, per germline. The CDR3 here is CASSLFGGQNEKLFF. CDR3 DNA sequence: TGTGCCAGCAGCTTATTTGGCGGACAAAATGAAAAACTGTTTTTT.

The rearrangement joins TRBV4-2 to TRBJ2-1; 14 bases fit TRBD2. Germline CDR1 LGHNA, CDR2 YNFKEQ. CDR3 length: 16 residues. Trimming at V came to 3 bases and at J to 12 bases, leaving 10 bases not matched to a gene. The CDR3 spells CASSHAGTSGGARQFF. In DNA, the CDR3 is TGTGCCAGCAGCCACGCCGGGACTAGCGGGGGCGCCCGGCAGTTCTTC.

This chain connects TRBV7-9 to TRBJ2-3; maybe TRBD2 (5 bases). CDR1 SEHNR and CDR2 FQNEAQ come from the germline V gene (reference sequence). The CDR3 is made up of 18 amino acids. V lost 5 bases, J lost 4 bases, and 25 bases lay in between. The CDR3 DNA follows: TGTGCCAGCAGCAAACGCCGGGCGGGCCCCCTGGGAGCAGATACGCAGTATTTT. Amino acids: CASSKRRAGPLGADTQYF.

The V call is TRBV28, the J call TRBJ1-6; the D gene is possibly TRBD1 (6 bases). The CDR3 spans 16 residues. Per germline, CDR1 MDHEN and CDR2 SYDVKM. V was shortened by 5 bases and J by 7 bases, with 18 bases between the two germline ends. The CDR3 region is CASSPTLGQQNSPLHF. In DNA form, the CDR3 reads TGTGCCAGCAGTCCTACGCTCGGACAGCAGAATTCACCCCTCCACTTT.

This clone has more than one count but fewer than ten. The DNA of the CDR3 is TGCGCCAGCAGCTTGGCCAGGGGGCTAAGCTCCTACAATGAGCAGTTCTTC. Its protein product is CASSLARGLSSYNEQFF. The V and J genes are TRBV5-1 and TRBJ2-1; 8 bases are a match to TRBD1. Per germline, CDR1 SGHRS and CDR2 YFSETQ. This CDR3 is 17 amino acids long. The V segment lost 0 bases and the J segment 0 bases; nucleotides outside the gene matches: 5.

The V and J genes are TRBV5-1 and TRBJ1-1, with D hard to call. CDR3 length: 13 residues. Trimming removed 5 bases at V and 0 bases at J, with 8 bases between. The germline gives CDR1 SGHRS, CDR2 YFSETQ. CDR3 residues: CASRGTLNTEAFF. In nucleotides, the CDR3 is TGCGCCAGCAGGGGCACCCTGAACACTGAAGCTTTCTTT.

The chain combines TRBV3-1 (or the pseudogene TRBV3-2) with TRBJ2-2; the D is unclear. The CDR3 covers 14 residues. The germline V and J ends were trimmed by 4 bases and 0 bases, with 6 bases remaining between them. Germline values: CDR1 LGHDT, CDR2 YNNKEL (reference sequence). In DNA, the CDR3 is TGTGCCAGCAGCCGGGCATCGAACACCGGGGAGCTGTTTTTT. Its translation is CASSRASNTGELFF.

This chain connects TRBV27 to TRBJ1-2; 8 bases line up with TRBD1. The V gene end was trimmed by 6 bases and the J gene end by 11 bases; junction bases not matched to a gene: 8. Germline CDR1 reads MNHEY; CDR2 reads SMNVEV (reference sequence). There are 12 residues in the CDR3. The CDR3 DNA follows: TGTGCCAGCAGAGGAGGACAGGGTGGGTACACCTTC. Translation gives CASRGGQGGYTF.

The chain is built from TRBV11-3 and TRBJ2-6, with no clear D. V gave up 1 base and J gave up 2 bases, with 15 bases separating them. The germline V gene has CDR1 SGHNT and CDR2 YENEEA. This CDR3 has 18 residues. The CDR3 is CASSLGAGRNTGANVLTF. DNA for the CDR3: TGTGCCAGCAGCTTAGGGGCTGGGCGCAACACTGGGGCCAACGTCCTGACTTTC. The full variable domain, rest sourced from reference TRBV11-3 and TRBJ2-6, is EAGVVQSPRYKIIEKKQPVAFWCNPISGHNTLYWYLQNLGQGPELLIRYENEEAVDDSQLPKDRFSAERLKGVDSTLKIQPAELGDSAVYLCASSLGAGRNTGANVLTFGAGSRLTVL.

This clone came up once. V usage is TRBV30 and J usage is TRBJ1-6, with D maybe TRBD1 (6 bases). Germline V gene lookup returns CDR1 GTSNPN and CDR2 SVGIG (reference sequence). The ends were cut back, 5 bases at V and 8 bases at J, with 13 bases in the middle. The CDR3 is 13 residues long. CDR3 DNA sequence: TGTGCCTGGGGAGCTAACAGGGATTCACCCCTCCACTTT. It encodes CAWGANRDSPLHF.

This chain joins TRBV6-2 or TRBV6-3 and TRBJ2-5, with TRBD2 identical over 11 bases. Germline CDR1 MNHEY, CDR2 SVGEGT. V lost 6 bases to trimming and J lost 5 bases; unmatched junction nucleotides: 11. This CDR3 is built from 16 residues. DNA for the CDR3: TGTGCCAGCAGCCAGGGGTCTAGCGGGAGGTGGGAGACCCAGTACTTC. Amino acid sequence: CASSQGSSGRWETQYF.

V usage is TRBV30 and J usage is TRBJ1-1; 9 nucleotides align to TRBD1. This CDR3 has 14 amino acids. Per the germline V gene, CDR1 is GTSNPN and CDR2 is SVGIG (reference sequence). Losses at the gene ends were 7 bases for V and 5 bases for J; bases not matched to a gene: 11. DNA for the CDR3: TGTGCCTCCGATTCTACAGGGGGCTTAACTGAAGCTTTCTTT. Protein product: CASDSTGGLTEAFF.

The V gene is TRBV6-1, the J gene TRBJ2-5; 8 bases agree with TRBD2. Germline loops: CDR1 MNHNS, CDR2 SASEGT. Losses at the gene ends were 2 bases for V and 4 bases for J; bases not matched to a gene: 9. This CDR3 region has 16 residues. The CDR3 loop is CASSESSGGPAETQYF. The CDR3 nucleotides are TGTGCCAGCAGTGAATCATCGGGGGGGCCAGCAGAGACCCAGTACTTC.

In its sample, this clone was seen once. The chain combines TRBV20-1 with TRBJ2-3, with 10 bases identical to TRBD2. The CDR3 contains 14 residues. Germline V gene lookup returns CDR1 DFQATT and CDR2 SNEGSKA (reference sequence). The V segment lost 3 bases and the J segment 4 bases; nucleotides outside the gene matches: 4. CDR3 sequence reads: CSASTSGKADTQYF. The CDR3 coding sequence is TGCAGTGCTAGTACTAGCGGGAAGGCAGATACGCAGTATTTT.

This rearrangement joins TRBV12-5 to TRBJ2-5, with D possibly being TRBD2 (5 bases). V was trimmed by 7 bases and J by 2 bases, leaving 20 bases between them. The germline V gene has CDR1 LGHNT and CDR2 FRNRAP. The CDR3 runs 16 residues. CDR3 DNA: TGTGCTAGTGCCAAGACGAGGGAAAAAGGGCAAGAGACCCAGTACTTC. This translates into CASAKTREKGQETQYF.

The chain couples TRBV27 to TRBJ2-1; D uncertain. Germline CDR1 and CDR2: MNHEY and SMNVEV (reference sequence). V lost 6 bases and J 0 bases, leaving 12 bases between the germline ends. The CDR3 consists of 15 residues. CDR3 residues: CASSRGTSSYNEQFF. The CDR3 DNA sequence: TGTGCCAGCAGCCGCGGCACGAGCTCCTACAATGAGCAGTTCTTC.

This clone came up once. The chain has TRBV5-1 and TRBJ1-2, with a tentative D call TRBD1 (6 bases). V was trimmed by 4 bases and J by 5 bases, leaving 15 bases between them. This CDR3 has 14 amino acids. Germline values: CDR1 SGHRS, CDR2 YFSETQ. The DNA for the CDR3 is TGCGCCAGCAGCCTAGACGGGACACCTTATGGCTACACCTTC. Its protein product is CASSLDGTPYGYTF.

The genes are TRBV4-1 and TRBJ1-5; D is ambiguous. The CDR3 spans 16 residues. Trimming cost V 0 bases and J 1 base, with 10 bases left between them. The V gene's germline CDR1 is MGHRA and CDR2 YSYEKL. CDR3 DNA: TGCGCCAGCAGCCAAGAGAGGGTCAGGAGCAATCAGCCCCAGCATTTT. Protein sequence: CASSQERVRSNQPQHF.

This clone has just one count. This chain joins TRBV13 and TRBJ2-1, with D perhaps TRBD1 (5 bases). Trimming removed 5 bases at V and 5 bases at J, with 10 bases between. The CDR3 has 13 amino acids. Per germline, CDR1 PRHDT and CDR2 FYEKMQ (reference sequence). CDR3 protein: CASSPDSNNEQFF. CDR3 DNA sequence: TGTGCCAGCAGCCCCGACAGCAACAATGAGCAGTTCTTC.

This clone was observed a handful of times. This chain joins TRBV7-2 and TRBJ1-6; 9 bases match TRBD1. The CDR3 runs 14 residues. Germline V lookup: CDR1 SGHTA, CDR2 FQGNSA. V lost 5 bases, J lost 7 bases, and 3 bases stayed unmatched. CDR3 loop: CASSPGQGNSPLHF. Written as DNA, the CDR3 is TGTGCCAGCAGCCCTGGACAGGGGAATTCACCCCTCCACTTT.

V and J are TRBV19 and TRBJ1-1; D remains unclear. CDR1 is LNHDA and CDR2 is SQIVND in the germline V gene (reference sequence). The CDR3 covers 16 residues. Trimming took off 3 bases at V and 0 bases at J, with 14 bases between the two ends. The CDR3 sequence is CASSMRGIDMNTEAFF. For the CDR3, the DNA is TGTGCCAGTAGTATGCGAGGGATAGACATGAACACTGAAGCTTTCTTT.

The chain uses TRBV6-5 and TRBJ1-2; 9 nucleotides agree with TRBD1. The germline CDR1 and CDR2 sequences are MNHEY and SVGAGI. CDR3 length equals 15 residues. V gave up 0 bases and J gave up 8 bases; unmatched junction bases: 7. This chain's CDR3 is CASSYSGVGTGGYTF. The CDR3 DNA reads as TGTGCCAGCAGTTACTCGGGCGTGGGGACAGGGGGCTACACCTTC.

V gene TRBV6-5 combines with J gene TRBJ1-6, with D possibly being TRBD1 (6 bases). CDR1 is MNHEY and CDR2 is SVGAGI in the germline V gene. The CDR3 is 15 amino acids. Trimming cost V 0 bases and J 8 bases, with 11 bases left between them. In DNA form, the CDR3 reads TGTGCCAGCAGTTACTCGAGACAGGTGGATTCACCCCTCCACTTT. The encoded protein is CASSYSRQVDSPLHF.

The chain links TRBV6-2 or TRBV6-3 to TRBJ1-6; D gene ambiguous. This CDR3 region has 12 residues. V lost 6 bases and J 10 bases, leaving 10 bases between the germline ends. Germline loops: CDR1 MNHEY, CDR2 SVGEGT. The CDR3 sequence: CASSPTGSPLHF. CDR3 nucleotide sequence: TGTGCCAGCAGCCCTACCGGGTCACCCCTCCACTTT.